A selection of T cell receptor beta chains follows, all from one sample in a study of blood T cell repertoires in COVID-19. Libraries were prepared by immunoSEQ multiplex PCR; TCRdb keeps only in-frame clonotypes and omits some of them. The sample gives roughly 100,000 clones, 71% of which show up once; about 0.85% is in the top ten. The sample comprised peripheral blood. Source of these receptors: a human donor with acute or convalescent COVID-19. The donor label of this sample is uncertain. CDR3s include the opening cysteine and the closing phenylalanine or tryptophan. A D gene is named only where the DNA matches it firmly. A clone size is listed for some rows: how often the clone was seen (once, few, many), or a class if it is expanded.

clone size	D gene	V gene	J gene	CDR3 DNA	CDR3 protein
few	.	TRBV28	TRBJ2-5	TGTGCCAGCAGTCCTCTTATGGGGCCCACGGGAGAGACCCAGTACTTC	CASSPLMGPTGETQYF
.	.	TRBV5-1	TRBJ1-2	TGCGCCCGCAGCTTGGCGGGGGTGACTATCGGGGGCTACACCTTC	CARSLAGVTIGGYTF
.	.	TRBV11-3	TRBJ1-1	TGTGCCAGCAGCTTAGATGGGCCTAACACTGAAGCTTTCTTT	CASSLDGPNTEAFF
.	.	TRBV29-1	TRBJ1-1	TGCAGCACAATTACAGTTAACACTGAAGCTTTCTTT	CSTITVNTEAFF
.	TRBD1	TRBV7-2	TRBJ1-2	TGTGCCAGCAGCTCTGGACAGGGTTCCTATGGCTACACCTTC	CASSSGQGSYGYTF
.	TRBD1	TRBV5-1	TRBJ2-2	TGCGCCAGCAGCTTCGACAGGGGGAACACCGGGGAGCTGTTTTTT	CASSFDRGNTGELFF
.	.	TRBV30	TRBJ1-1	TGTGCCTGGACTTGGACACCGAACACTGAAGCTTTCTTT	CAWTWTPNTEAFF
few	.	TRBV12-3/TRBV12-4	TRBJ1-2	TGTGCCAGCAGTCGGTCAGGGCAAACTGGCTACACCTTC	CASSRSGQTGYTF
.	TRBD2	TRBV5-1	TRBJ2-3	TGCGCCAGCAGCTTGGGAGCGGGGGGGCCTTCAGATACGCAGTATTTT	CASSLGAGGPSDTQYF
few	.	TRBV9	TRBJ1-1	TGTGCCAGCAGCGCTCACAGGGTAGGGACTGAAGCTTTCTTT	CASSAHRVGTEAFF
.	.	TRBV11-2	TRBJ1-6	TGTGCCAGCAGCATTGACAGGAAATCACCCCTCCACTTT	CASSIDRKSPLHF
.	.	TRBV3-1/TRBV3-2	TRBJ2-2	TGTGCCAGCAGCCAAGCTTGGGAGCTGTTTTTT	CASSQAWELFF
few	TRBD2	TRBV2	TRBJ2-3	TGTGCCACCCCGACTAGCGGGGAGAGCACAGATACGCAGTATTTT	CATPTSGESTDTQYF
many	.	TRBV3-1/TRBV3-2	TRBJ1-6	TGTGCCAGCAGCCAAGATTTTCAGGGATTTAGGGCCCTCCACTTT	CASSQDFQGFRALHF
.	TRBD1	TRBV24-1	TRBJ1-5	TGTGCCACCAGTGAGACAGGGGGCGCCCAGCCCCAGCATTTT	CATSETGGAQPQHF
few	.	TRBV6-5	TRBJ1-2	TGTGCCAGCATTCTGGTCCCAGCTAACTATGGCTACACCTTC	CASILVPANYGYTF
.	TRBD1	TRBV18	TRBJ1-2	TGTGCCAGCTCACCAACACCGGGACAGGGTAACTATGGCTACACCTTC	CASSPTPGQGNYGYTF
.	.	TRBV5-1	TRBJ1-1	TGCGCCAGCAGCTTGGGAAGTTCCCCAGGGGCGAACACTGAAGCTTTCTTT	CASSLGSSPGANTEAFF
.	TRBD1	TRBV7-9	TRBJ2-3	TGTGCCAGCAGCTTCACCGGGACAGGGGGTGGTACAGATACGCAGTATTTT	CASSFTGTGGGTDTQYF
.	.	TRBV2	TRBJ2-5	TGTGCCAGCCGCGAGCCAGGGAAGACCCAGTACTTC	CASREPGKTQYF
.	TRBD1	TRBV6-1	TRBJ1-6	TGTGCCAGCAGTGAGGGACAGGACGTTTCACCCCTCCACTTT	CASSEGQDVSPLHF
.	.	TRBV2	TRBJ1-5	TGTGCCAGCAGGAGGGACCGGGACATCAGCAATCAGCCCCAGCATTTT	CASRRDRDISNQPQHF
few	.	TRBV6-1	TRBJ2-7	TGTGCCAGCAGTGAACAGGGTGATAGGCGGCAGTACTTC	CASSEQGDRRQYF
.	TRBD1	TRBV6-5	TRBJ1-6	TGTGCCAGCCGTAGTGGACAGGGTTATTCACCCCTCCACTTT	CASRSGQGYSPLHF
.	TRBD1	TRBV19	TRBJ1-2	TGTGCCACTCAAACCGACAGGGTCTATGGCTACACCTTC	CATQTDRVYGYTF
.	.	TRBV7-9	TRBJ1-2	TGTGCCAGCGAACCAAGTTGGGGGCCCAACTATGGCTACACCTTC	CASEPSWGPNYGYTF
.	TRBD2	TRBV7-2	TRBJ2-2	TGTGCCAGCAGCTCACAGCTAGCGGGGGGCACGGGCGGGGAGCTGTTTTTT	CASSSQLAGGTGGELFF
.	TRBD2	TRBV4-2	TRBJ2-5	TGTGCCAGCAGCCAATTACTAGCGCGACAAGAGACCCAGTACTTC	CASSQLLARQETQYF
few	TRBD2	TRBV6-5	TRBJ2-7	TGTGCCAGCAGTTACTCTGGCGGGGGAGAATCCTACGAGCAGTACTTC	CASSYSGGGESYEQYF
many	.	TRBV19	TRBJ1-6	TGTGCCAGTAGTATTGGGGGCGATTCACCCCTCCACTTT	CASSIGGDSPLHF
.	.	TRBV3-1/TRBV3-2	TRBJ1-6	TGTGCCAGCAGCCCAGACGGGTCACCCCTCCACTTT	CASSPDGSPLHF
.	.	TRBV7-2	TRBJ1-6	TGTGCCAGCAGCCCCCGGGGGGAGGGGTCCTATAATTCACCCCTCCACTTT	CASSPRGEGSYNSPLHF
.	TRBD2	TRBV2	TRBJ2-3	TGTGCCAGCAGTGGATTGGGAGAGTCGCGGGGGGGCCGTATCGCAGATACGCAGTATTTT	CASSGLGESRGGRIADTQYF
.	TRBD1	TRBV6-4	TRBJ2-7	TGTGCCAGCCCCCCAGGGACAGGGGGAAACGAGCAGTACTTC	CASPPGTGGNEQYF
.	TRBD1	TRBV30	TRBJ2-3	TGTGCCGGGAGTACAGGGGTTAGAGCAGATACGCAGTATTTT	CAGSTGVRADTQYF
.	TRBD2	TRBV11-3	TRBJ2-2	TGTGCCAGCAGCGGGGCGGGGGCCGGGGAGCTGTTTTTT	CASSGAGAGELFF
.	.	TRBV10-3	TRBJ2-5	TGTGCCATCAGTAGCGGGCAAGAGACCCAGTACTTC	CAISSGQETQYF
.	.	TRBV9	TRBJ2-3	TGTGCCAGCAGCCCCCAGGTCACAGATACGCAGTATTTT	CASSPQVTDTQYF
.	TRBD1	TRBV7-8	TRBJ1-6	TGTGCCAGCAGCTCGGACAGGGTTAACAATTCACCCCTCCACTTT	CASSSDRVNNSPLHF
few	TRBD2	TRBV3-1/TRBV3-2	TRBJ2-3	TGTGCCAGCAGCCCCGCGGGGGGGAGGGCAGATACGCAGTATTTT	CASSPAGGRADTQYF
.	TRBD1	TRBV30	TRBJ1-3	TGTGCCTGGAGTTTTTTAGACAGGGGATCTGGAAACACCATATATTTT	CAWSFLDRGSGNTIYF
.	.	TRBV12-3/TRBV12-4	TRBJ2-3	TGTGCCAGCAGCCCCAGGGGAACAGATACGCAGTATTTT	CASSPRGTDTQYF
.	TRBD1	TRBV6-6	TRBJ1-1	TGTGCCAGCAGTTACTCACAGGGGGTCACTGAAGCTTTCTTT	CASSYSQGVTEAFF
.	.	TRBV5-1	TRBJ1-2	TGCGCCAGCAGCCTAAATCACAGGTCGTCGTTCGGCTACACCTTC	CASSLNHRSSFGYTF
.	.	TRBV2	TRBJ1-2	TGTGCCAGCAGTGAAGCGCGGGGGACGGTAAACTATGGCTACACCTTC	CASSEARGTVNYGYTF
.	.	TRBV30	TRBJ1-2	TGTGCCTGGAGTCTAGCCAGGCGGGGTGGCTACACCTTC	CAWSLARRGGYTF
.	.	TRBV7-9	TRBJ1-2	TGTGCCAGCAGCTTGCCCCCGGTCCGGGGCTACACCTTC	CASSLPPVRGYTF